This TCR beta chain was captured by sequencing in a study of cytomegalovirus exposure and HLA in healthy donors. Findings and caveats of the study: Later analysis identified several of the most significant clusters that appeared linked to common viral pathogens.

PCR primers comprised 60 Vbeta and 13 Jbeta primers. Assay used: immunoSEQ multiplex PCR; TCRdb lists only in-frame clones, some missing. The table includes about 140,000 clones, roughly 80% detected once. The V end was cut by 2 bases, the J end by 2 bases, with 10 bases between. This CDR3 is 14 amino acids long. From germline, CDR1 is MNHEY and CDR2 SVGAGI. Notes on this clone: Its target is unknown.

The sequence was obtained from a female donor in good health and CMV-seronegative. Sequencing was performed on PBMCs. V gene TRBV6-5 combines with J gene TRBJ2-7; maybe TRBD1 (6 bases). In DNA, the CDR3 is TGTGCCAGCAGTTACGCGGACAGTCCCTACGAGCAGTACTTC. Encoded protein: CASSYADSPYEQYF.